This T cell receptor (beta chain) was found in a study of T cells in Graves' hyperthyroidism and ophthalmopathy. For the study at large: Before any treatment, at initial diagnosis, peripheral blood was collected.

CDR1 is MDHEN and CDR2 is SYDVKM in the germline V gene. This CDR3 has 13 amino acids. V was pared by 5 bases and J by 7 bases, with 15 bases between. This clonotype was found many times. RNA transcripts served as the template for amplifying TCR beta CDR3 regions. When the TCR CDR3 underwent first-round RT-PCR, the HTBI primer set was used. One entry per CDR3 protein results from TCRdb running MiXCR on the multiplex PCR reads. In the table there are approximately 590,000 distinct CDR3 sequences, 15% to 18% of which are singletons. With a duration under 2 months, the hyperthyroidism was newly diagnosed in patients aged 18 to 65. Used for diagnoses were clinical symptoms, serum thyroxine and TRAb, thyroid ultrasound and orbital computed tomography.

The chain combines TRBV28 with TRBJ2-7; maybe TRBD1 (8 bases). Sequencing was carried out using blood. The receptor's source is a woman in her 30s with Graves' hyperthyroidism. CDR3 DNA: TGTGCCAGCAGTAACAGGGGGGGTGGGGAGCAGTACTTC. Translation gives CASSNRGGGEQYF.